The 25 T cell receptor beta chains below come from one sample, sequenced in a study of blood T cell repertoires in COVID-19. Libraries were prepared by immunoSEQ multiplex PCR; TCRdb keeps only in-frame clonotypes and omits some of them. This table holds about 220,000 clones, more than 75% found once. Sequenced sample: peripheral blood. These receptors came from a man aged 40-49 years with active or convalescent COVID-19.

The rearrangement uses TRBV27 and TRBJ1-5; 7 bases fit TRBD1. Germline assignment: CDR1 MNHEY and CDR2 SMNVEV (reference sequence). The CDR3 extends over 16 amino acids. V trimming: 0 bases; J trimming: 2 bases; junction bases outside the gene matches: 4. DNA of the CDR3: TGTGCCAGCAGTTTATCGAGGACAGGCCGCAATCAGCCCCAGCATTTT. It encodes CASSLSRTGRNQPQHF.

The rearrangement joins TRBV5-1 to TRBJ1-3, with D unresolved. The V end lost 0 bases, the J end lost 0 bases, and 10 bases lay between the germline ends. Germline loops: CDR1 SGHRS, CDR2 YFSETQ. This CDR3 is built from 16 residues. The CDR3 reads CASSLGNSRSGNTIYF. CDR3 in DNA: TGCGCCAGCAGCTTGGGTAACAGTCGCTCTGGAAACACCATATATTTT.

CDR3 DNA: TGCGCCAGCAGCTTGGTTGGAGGGAAGACGGGACTAGCGAGCTACGAGCAGTACTTC. Amino acid sequence: CASSLVGGKTGLASYEQYF. The V call is TRBV5-1, the J call TRBJ2-7; 10 nucleotides agree with TRBD2. CDR3 length: 19 amino acids. In germline, CDR1 is SGHRS, CDR2 YFSETQ. V gave up 0 bases and J gave up 3 bases; unmatched junction bases: 15. Full variable domain (remainder filled in from reference TRBV5-1 and TRBJ2-7): KAGVTQTPRYLIKTRGQQVTLSCSPISGHRSVSWYQQTPGQGLQFLFEYFSETQRNKGNFPGRFSGRQFSNSRSEMNVSTLELGDSALYLCASSLVGGKTGLASYEQYFGPGTRLTVT.

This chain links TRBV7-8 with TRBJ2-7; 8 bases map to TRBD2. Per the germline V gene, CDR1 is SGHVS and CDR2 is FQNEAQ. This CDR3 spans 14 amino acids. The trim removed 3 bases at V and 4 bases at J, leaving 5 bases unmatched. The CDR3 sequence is CASSFRGGPYEQYF. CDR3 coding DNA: TGTGCCAGCAGCTTCCGGGGGGGCCCGTACGAGCAGTACTTC. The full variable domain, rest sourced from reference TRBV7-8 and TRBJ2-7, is GAGVSQSPRYKVAKRGQDVALRCDPISGHVSLFWYQQALGQGPEFLTYFQNEAQLDKSGLPSDRFFAERPEGSVSTLKIQRTQQEDSAVYLCASSFRGGPYEQYFGPGTRLTVT.

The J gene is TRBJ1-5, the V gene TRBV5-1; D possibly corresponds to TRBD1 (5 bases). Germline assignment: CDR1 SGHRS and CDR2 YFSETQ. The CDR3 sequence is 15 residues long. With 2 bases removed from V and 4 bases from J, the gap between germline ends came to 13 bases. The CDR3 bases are TGCGCCAGCAGCTTATTAGGGGCTAAAAATCAGCCCCAGCATTTT. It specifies CASSLLGAKNQPQHF.

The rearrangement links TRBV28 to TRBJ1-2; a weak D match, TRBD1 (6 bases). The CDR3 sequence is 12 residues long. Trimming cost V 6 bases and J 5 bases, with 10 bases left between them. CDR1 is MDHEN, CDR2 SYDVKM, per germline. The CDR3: CASSSGAYGYTF. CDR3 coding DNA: TGTGCCAGCAGCTCAGGGGCGTATGGCTACACCTTC.

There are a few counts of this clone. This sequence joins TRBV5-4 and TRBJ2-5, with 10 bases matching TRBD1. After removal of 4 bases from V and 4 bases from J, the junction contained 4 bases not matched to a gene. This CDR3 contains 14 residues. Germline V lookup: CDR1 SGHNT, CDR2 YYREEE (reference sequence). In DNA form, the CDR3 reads TGTGCCAGCAGCACCGGGACAGGGGCAGAGACCCAGTACTTC. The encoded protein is CASSTGTGAETQYF.

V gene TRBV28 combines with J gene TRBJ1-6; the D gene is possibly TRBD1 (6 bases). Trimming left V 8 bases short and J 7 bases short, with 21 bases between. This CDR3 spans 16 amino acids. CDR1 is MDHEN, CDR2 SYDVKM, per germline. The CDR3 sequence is CASDQMSRQGNSPLHF. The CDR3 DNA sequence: TGTGCCAGCGACCAAATGAGCAGGCAGGGGAATTCACCCCTCCACTTT.

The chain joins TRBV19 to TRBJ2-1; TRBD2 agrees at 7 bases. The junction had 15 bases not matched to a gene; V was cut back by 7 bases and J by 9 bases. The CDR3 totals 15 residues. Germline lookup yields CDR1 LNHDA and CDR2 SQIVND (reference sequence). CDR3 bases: TGTGCCAGTACCCTTCCCATGACTAGCTGCGGTGAGCAGTTCTTC. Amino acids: CASTLPMTSCGEQFF.

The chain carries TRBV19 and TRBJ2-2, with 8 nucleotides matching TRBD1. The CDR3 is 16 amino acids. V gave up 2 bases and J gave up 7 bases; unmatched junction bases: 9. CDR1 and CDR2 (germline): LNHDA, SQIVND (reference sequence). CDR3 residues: CASSIIRGQRVGELFF. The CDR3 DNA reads TGTGCCAGTAGTATAATCAGGGGGCAAAGGGTCGGGGAGCTGTTTTTT.

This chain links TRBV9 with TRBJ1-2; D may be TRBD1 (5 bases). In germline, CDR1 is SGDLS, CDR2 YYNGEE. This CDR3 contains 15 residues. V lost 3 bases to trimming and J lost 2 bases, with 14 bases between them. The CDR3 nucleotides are TGTGCCAGCAGCGCACCGGGACTCCGGAACTATGGCTACACCTTC. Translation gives CASSAPGLRNYGYTF.

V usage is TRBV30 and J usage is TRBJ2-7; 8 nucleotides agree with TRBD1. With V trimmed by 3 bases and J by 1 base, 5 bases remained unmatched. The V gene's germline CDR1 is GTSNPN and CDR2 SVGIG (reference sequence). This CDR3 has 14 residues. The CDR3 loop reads CAWSRDRTSYEQYF. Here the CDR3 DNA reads TGTGCCTGGAGCCGGGACAGGACGTCCTACGAGCAGTACTTC.

This chain's CDR3 is CASSWTGTGPMETQYF. In DNA form, the CDR3 reads TGTGCCAGCAGCTGGACCGGGACAGGTCCTATGGAGACCCAGTACTTC. V and J are TRBV7-3 and TRBJ2-5, with 8 bases matching TRBD1. V lost 4 bases and J lost 5; bases outside the gene matches: 12. The CDR3 length is 16 residues. Germline V gives CDR1 SGHTA, CDR2 FQGTGA.

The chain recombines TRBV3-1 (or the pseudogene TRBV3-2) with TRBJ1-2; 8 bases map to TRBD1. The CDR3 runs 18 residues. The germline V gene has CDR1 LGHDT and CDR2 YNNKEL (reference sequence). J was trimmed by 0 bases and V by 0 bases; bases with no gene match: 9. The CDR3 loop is CASSQDRSGGLANYGYTF. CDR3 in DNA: TGTGCCAGCAGCCAAGATAGGTCAGGGGGCCTAGCTAACTATGGCTACACCTTC.

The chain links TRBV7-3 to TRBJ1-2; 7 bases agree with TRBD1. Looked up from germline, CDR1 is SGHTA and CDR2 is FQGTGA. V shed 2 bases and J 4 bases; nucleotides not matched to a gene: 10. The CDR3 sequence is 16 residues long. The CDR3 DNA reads TGTGCCAGCAGCTTATCTTCGGGACAGATAGGCTATGGCTACACCTTC. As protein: CASSLSSGQIGYGYTF.

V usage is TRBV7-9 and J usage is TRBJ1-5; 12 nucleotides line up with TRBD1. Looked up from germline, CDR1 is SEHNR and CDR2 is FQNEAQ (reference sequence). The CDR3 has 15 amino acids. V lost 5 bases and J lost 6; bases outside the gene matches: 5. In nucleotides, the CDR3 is TGTGCCAGCAGCGAGGGGACAGGGGGCAGTCAGCCCCAGCATTTT. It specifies CASSEGTGGSQPQHF.

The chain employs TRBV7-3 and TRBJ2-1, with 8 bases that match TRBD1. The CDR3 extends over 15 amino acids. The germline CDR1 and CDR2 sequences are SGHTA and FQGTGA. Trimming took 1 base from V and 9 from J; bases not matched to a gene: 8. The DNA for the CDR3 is TGTGCCAGCAGCTTAATCCCAGGGGGCAAGGTTGAGCAGTTCTTC. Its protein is CASSLIPGGKVEQFF. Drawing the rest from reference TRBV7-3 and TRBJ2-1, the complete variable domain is GAGVSQTPSNKVTEKGKYVELRCDPISGHTALYWYRQSLGQGPEFLIYFQGTGAADDSGLPNDRFFAVRPEGSVSTLKIQRTERGDSAVYLCASSLIPGGKVEQFFGPGTRLTVL.

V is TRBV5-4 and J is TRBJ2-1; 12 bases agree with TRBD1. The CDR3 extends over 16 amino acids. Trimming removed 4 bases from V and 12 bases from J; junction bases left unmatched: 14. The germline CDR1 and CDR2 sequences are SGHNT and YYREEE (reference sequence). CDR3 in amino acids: CASSHGTGGLGLGQFF. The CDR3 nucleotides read TGTGCCAGCAGCCATGGGACAGGGGGCCTAGGTCTTGGGCAGTTCTTC. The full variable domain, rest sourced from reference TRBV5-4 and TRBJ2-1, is ETGVTQSPTHLIKTRGQQVTLRCSSQSGHNTVSWYQQALGQGPQFIFQYYREEENGRGNFPPRFSGLQFPNYSSELNVNALELDDSALYLCASSHGTGGLGLGQFFGPGTRLTVL.

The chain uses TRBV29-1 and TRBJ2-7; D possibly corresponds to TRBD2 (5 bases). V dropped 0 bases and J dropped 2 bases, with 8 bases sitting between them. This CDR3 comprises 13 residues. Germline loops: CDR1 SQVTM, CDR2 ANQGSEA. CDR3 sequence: CSVEDPEAYEQYF. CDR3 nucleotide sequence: TGCAGCGTTGAAGATCCGGAGGCCTACGAGCAGTACTTC.

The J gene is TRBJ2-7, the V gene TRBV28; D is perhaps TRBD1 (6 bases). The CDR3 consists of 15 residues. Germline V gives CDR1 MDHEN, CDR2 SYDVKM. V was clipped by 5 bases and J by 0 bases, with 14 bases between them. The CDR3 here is CASSLYRVSSYEQYF. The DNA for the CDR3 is TGTGCCAGCAGTCTCTACAGGGTTAGCTCCTACGAGCAGTACTTC.

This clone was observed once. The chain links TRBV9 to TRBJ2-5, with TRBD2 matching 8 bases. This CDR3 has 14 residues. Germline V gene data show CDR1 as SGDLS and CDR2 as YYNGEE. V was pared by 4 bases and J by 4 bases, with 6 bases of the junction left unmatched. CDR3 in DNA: TGTGCCAGCAGCCCCCGGGGGGGCCTAGAGACCCAGTACTTC. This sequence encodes CASSPRGGLETQYF.

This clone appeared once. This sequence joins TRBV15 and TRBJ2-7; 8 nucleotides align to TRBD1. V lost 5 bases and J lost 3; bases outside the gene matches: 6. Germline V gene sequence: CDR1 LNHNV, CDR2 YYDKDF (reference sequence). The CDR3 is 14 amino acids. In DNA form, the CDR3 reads TGTGCCACCAGCGTACGACAGGGGCACTACGAGCAGTACTTC. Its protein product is CATSVRQGHYEQYF.

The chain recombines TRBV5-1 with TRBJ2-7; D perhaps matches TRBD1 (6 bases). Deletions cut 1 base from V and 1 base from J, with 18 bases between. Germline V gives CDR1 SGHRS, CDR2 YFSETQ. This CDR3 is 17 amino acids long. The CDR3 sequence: CASSLSQGSISSYEQYF. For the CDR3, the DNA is TGCGCCAGCAGCTTGTCCCAGGGGTCAATCTCTTCCTACGAGCAGTACTTC.

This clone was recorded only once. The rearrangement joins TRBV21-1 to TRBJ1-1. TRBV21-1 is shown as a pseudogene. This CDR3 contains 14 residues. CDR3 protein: CASSKGGGNTEAFF. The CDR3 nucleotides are TGTGCCAGCAGCAAAGGCGGAGGGAACACTGAAGCTTTCTTT.

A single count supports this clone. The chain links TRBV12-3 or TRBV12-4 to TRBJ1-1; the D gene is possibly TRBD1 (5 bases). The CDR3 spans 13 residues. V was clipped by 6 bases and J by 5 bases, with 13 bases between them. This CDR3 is CASSREDSTEAFF. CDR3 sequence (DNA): TGTGCCAGCAGCAGGGAAGATTCGACTGAAGCTTTCTTT.